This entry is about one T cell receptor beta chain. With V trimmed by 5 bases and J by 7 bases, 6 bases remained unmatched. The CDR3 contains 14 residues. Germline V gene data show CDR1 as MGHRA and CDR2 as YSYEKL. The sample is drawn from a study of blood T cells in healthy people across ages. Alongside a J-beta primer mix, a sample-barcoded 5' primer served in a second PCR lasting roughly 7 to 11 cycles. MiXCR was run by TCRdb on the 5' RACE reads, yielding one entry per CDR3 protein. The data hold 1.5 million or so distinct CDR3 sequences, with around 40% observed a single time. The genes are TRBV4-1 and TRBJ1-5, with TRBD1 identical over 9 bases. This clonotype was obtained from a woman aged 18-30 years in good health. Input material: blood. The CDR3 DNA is TGCGCCAGCAGCGAAACAGGGGGCCCCCAGCCCCAGCATTTT. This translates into CASSETGGPQPQHF.